The rows below give T cell receptor beta chains drawn from one sample of a study of early T cells in non-severe SARS-CoV-2 infection. A single record per CDR3 protein comes from TCRdb applying MiXCR to the 5' RACE reads. This table holds roughly 43,000 distinct CDR3 sequences, about 25% found once. Sequencing used whole blood, obtained at baseline. The receptors here all came from an adult who was a healthcare worker with PCR-confirmed SARS-CoV-2 infection or an uninfected control (not recorded which). Both conserved end residues are part of each CDR3. Fields, in order: V gene, clone size, D gene, J gene, CDR3 protein, CDR3 DNA. The D gene is left open where the match is weak. A row's size may be missing; if present it is once, few, many or a size class.

>TRBV20-1|NA|TRBD2|TRBJ2-1
CSARGTSRYNEQFF
TGCAGTGCTAGAGGGACTAGCAGATACAATGAGCAGTTCTTC
>TRBV6-1|few|NA|TRBJ2-3
CASNTPQGRTDTQYF
TGTGCCAGCAACACCCCCCAGGGGCGCACAGATACGCAGTATTTT
>TRBV7-8|few|NA|TRBJ2-4
CASSPGTSAKNIQYF
TGTGCCAGCAGCCCGGGGACTTCAGCCAAAAACATTCAGTACTTC
>TRBV10-2|NA|NA|TRBJ1-2
CASSESRDGNYGYTF
TGCGCCAGCAGTGAGTCGCGGGACGGGAACTATGGCTACACCTTC
>TRBV18|NA|NA|TRBJ1-5
CASSPGTAQPQHF
TGTGCCAGCTCACCCGGAACAGCCCAGCCCCAGCATTTT
>TRBV5-4|few|TRBD2|TRBJ2-3
CASSPAGGSSTDTQYF
TGTGCCAGCAGCCCAGCGGGGGGATCTAGCACAGATACGCAGTATTTT
>TRBV6-1|NA|NA|TRBJ2-5
CASSSASLSTQYF
TGTGCCAGCAGCTCCGCCAGCCTGTCGACCCAGTACTTC
>TRBV4-1|few|TRBD2|TRBJ2-1
CASSQAGLANEQFF
TGCGCCAGCAGCCAAGCGGGACTAGCCAATGAGCAGTTCTTC
>TRBV19|NA|NA|TRBJ2-5
CASSIGLAVQETQYF
TGTGCCAGTAGTATCGGGTTAGCGGTCCAAGAGACCCAGTACTTC
>TRBV11-2|NA|NA|TRBJ1-3
CASSPPGEDSSGNTIYF
TGTGCCAGCAGCCCCCCGGGAGAGGATTCCTCTGGAAACACCATATATTTT
>TRBV15|few|NA|TRBJ2-2
CATSREAAPTGELFF
TGTGCCACCAGCAGAGAGGCAGCCCCCACCGGGGAGCTGTTTTTT
>TRBV3-1|few|NA|TRBJ1-2
CASRSRYGYTF
TGTGCCAGCAGGTCCCGCTATGGCTACACCTTC
>TRBV12-3/TRBV12-4|NA|NA|TRBJ1-1
CATSWGNTEAFF
TGTGCCACCTCGTGGGGGAACACTGAAGCTTTCTTT
>TRBV11-2|many|TRBD1|TRBJ2-7
CASSQSGTDYEQYF
TGTGCCAGCAGCCAATCTGGGACAGACTACGAGCAGTACTTC
>TRBV3-1|NA|NA|TRBJ1-1
CASSPGGDTEAFF
TGTGCCAGCAGCCCTGGGGGAGACACTGAAGCTTTCTTT
>TRBV28|few|NA|TRBJ2-3
CASRSGFGSTDTQYF
TGTGCCAGCAGGTCGGGGTTTGGTTCGACAGATACGCAGTATTTT
>TRBV11-2|NA|NA|TRBJ2-7
CASKDSGFSYEQYF
TGTGCCAGCAAGGATTCGGGTTTCTCCTACGAGCAGTACTTC
>TRBV12-3/TRBV12-4|NA|NA|TRBJ1-6
CASSFQDTNSPLHF
TGTGCCAGCAGTTTCCAGGACACAAATTCACCCCTCCACTTT
>TRBV6-6|many|TRBD1|TRBJ2-1
CASTGQGDNEQFF
TGTGCCAGCACCGGACAGGGGGACAATGAGCAGTTCTTC
>TRBV20-1|NA|NA|TRBJ2-3
CSARDRSTDTQYF
TGCAGTGCTAGAGACAGAAGCACAGATACGCAGTATTTT
>TRBV19|NA|NA|TRBJ1-5
CASESPGAPNQPQHF
TGTGCCAGCGAAAGCCCGGGGGCCCCCAATCAGCCCCAGCATTTT
>TRBV18|NA|NA|TRBJ1-1
CASLIAGGDTEAFF
TGTGCCAGCTTAATCGCTGGGGGAGACACTGAAGCTTTCTTT
>TRBV5-4|NA|NA|TRBJ2-7
CASSLAGNEQYF
TGTGCCAGCAGCTTGGCAGGGAACGAGCAGTACTTC
>TRBV7-9|many|TRBD1|TRBJ2-1
CASSLRDRDHEQFF
TGTGCCAGCAGCTTACGGGACAGGGACCATGAGCAGTTCTTC
>TRBV11-3|once|NA|TRBJ2-2
CASSPILGGTGELFF
TGTGCCAGCAGCCCGATCCTGGGAGGTACCGGGGAGCTGTTTTTT
>TRBV5-8|NA|NA|TRBJ1-5
CASSLWARSNQPQHF
TGTGCCAGCAGCCTTTGGGCCCGTAGCAATCAGCCCCAGCATTTT
>TRBV5-8|NA|NA|TRBJ2-7
CASSLAGHSLSEQYF
TGTGCCAGCAGCTTGGCGGGTCACAGCCTTAGTGAGCAGTACTTC
>TRBV7-9|NA|NA|TRBJ1-2
CASSQMVVLGPSYGYTF
TGTGCCAGCAGTCAAATGGTGGTTTTGGGACCGAGCTATGGCTACACCTTC
>TRBV7-9|few|NA|TRBJ1-1
CASSLAGTNTEAFF
TGTGCCAGCAGCTTAGCCGGGACGAACACTGAAGCTTTCTTT
>TRBV11-3|medium-sized|NA|TRBJ2-5
CASSFGASETQYF
TGTGCCAGCAGTTTCGGGGCCTCGGAGACCCAGTACTTC
>TRBV28|NA|NA|TRBJ2-5
CASSRTGTVGLETQYF
TGTGCCAGCAGCCGGACCGGGACAGTGGGACTGGAGACCCAGTACTTC
>TRBV29-1|NA|TRBD1|TRBJ1-2
CSGTGAPNYGYTF
TGCAGCGGGACAGGGGCCCCTAACTATGGCTACACCTTC
>TRBV3-1|NA|NA|TRBJ2-7
CASSPRPGTYEQYF
TGTGCCAGCAGCCCAAGACCCGGGACCTACGAGCAGTACTTC
>TRBV2|NA|TRBD2|TRBJ2-1
CASSERLAGGREQFF
TGTGCCAGCAGTGAAAGGCTAGCGGGGGGGAGAGAGCAGTTCTTC
>TRBV6-2/TRBV6-3|NA|TRBD1|TRBJ1-6
CASKLGQCDGNSPLHF
TGTGCCAGCAAACTGGGACAGTGCGACGGGAATTCACCCCTCCACTTT